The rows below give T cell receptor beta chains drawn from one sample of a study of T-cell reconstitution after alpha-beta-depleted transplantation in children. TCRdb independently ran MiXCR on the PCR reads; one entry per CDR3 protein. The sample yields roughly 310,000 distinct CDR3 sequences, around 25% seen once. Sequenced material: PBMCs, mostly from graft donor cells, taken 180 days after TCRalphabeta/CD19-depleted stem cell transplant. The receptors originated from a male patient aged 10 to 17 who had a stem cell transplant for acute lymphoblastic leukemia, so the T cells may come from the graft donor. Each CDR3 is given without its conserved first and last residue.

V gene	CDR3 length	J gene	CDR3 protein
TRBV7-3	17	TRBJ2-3	ASSRTGPIHHPPADTQY
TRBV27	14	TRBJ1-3	ASSLQQVPSGNTIY
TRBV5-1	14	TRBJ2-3	ASSRGTGASTDTQY
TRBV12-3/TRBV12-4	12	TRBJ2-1	ASSLARRGNEQF
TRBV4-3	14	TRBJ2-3	ASSQEGQGNTDTQY
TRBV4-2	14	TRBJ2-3	ASSQFSGTGADTQY
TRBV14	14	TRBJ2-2	ASSLGLAGSGGELF
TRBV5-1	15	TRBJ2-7	ASSFQTSGSFRYEQY
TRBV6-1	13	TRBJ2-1	ASEPGGVPYNEQF
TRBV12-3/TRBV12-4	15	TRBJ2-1	ASSSPHKGGSYNEQF